This is a list of T cell receptor beta chains from one sample in a study of CXCR3-negative and CXCR3-positive naive CD8 T cells. TCRdb reworked the 5' RACE reads into one entry per CDR3 protein, no DNA. The sample data list 120,000 to 150,000 distinct CDR3 sequences. The source material was naive CXCR3+ CD8+ T cells from blood. These TCRs come from a human donor in good health. Some clones in this sample may be carry-over from other donors' samples. Both conserved end residues are part of each CDR3.

J gene	V gene	CDR3 protein
TRBJ2-7	TRBV14	CASSQDHYEQYF
TRBJ2-5	TRBV4-2	CASSQAVQETQYF
TRBJ1-6	TRBV7-9	CASSLRTGNNSPLHF
TRBJ1-2	TRBV20-1	CSASRRQGYGYTF
TRBJ2-2	TRBV9	CASSIASGRATGELFF
TRBJ2-7	TRBV29-1	CSVVGAGDEQYF
TRBJ1-5	TRBV30	CAWSVTGAFNQPQHF
TRBJ2-2	TRBV7-6	CASSPPSLRFTGELFF
TRBJ2-7	TRBV5-1	CVSSLGTSYEQYF
TRBJ2-7	TRBV30	CALTSGPPYEQYF